This TCR beta chain was retrieved from a study of shared clonotypes between healthy human individuals. Study-wide results and limits: Shared across a handful of donors were around 5% of the naive CD4 clonotypes.

Positive CCR7 selection of CD45RO-negative cells yielded the naive CD8 cells, and terminally differentiated effector memory CD45RA+ cells were excluded. Each of the donors was a healthy adult who was HIV-negative and had not had a recent acute infection or vaccination. As for this clone: No antigen is known for it.

The CDR3 sequence is 12 residues long. The germline V gene has CDR1 SQVTM and CDR2 ANQGSEA. This table comes from immunoSEQ multiplex PCR, and its TCRdb copy is limited to in-frame clones, with some not included. Of 2 million to 2.5 million clones in the sample, approximately 94% were seen once. Sequencing input: naive CD8+ T cells from PBMCs. The genes are TRBV29-1 and TRBJ2-7; D unresolved. The TCR sequence derives from a man younger than 30 in good health. Some clones in this sample may be carry-over from other donors' samples. CDR3 DNA sequence: TGCAGTTATAGACGGAACTCCTACGAGCAGTACTTC. Amino acids: CSYRRNSYEQYF.